This is a list of T cell receptor beta chains from one sample in a study of OX40 agonist ivuxolimab in advanced cancers. The assay was immunoSEQ multiplex PCR, and TCRdb's table has in-frame clones only and misses some. Of around 40,000 clones in the sample, roughly 90% are singletons; the top ten hold 8.5% to 10%. Sample: CD4+ or CD8+ T cells sorted from blood, taken in a trial of the OX40 agonist ivuxolimab. These TCRs come from an adult with an advanced solid tumor such as melanoma, head and neck, liver or kidney cancer. CDR3s include the opening cysteine and the closing phenylalanine or tryptophan. D genes are given only for firm matches. Not every row has a clone size; where given, it reads once, few, many or a size class.

TRBJ2-3	.	TRBV9	.	TGTGCCAGCAGCGAGGGGGACCATACGCAGTATTTT	CASSEGDHTQYF
TRBJ1-1	.	TRBV19	.	TGTGCCAGTAGTATAGGGGCGCCGGGGACTGAAGCTTTCTTT	CASSIGAPGTEAFF
TRBJ1-4	.	TRBV2	.	TGTGCCAGCGAACAGGGTGAAAAACTGTTTTTT	CASEQGEKLFF
TRBJ1-3	.	TRBV6-5	.	TGTGCCAGCAGTTACGGGACATCAGGAAACACCATATATTTT	CASSYGTSGNTIYF
TRBJ2-2	.	TRBV30	.	TGTGCCTGGAGTAGGGACGGGGAGCTGTTTTTT	CAWSRDGELFF
TRBJ2-7	.	TRBV27	.	TGTGCCAGCAGTTTATTTGTAGACTCCGAGCAGTACTTC	CASSLFVDSEQYF
TRBJ2-7	.	TRBV11-2	.	TGTGCCAGCAGCTTAGGAGGGCTTTCCTACGAGCAGTACTTC	CASSLGGLSYEQYF
TRBJ2-2	.	TRBV29-1	.	TGCAGCGTCGCCCGGGACTCTTACACCGGGGAGCTGTTTTTT	CSVARDSYTGELFF
TRBJ2-3	.	TRBV29-1	TRBD2	TGCAGCGCCGCCGGGACTAGCGAGCGCACAGATACGCAGTATTTT	CSAAGTSERTDTQYF
TRBJ2-3	.	TRBV9	TRBD2	TGTGCCAGCAGCGTTAGCGGGAGGATCACAGATACGCAGTATTTT	CASSVSGRITDTQYF
TRBJ1-1	.	TRBV19	TRBD1	TGTGCCAGTACCCATAGGACAGGGGGTGGGGACACTGAAGCTTTCTTT	CASTHRTGGGDTEAFF
TRBJ2-2	.	TRBV28	.	TGTGCCAGCAGTTTATCCCTAGTCCTCAGGGCCGGGGAGCTGTTTTTT	CASSLSLVLRAGELFF
TRBJ2-1	.	TRBV28	.	TGTGCCAGCAGTACCCCCCGGACTACCTACAATGAGCAGTTCTTC	CASSTPRTTYNEQFF
TRBJ1-2	.	TRBV29-1	.	TGCAGCGTCCTCAGGGCAGGGACTATCTATGGCTACACCTTC	CSVLRAGTIYGYTF
TRBJ2-1	.	TRBV6-6	TRBD2	TGTGCCAGCACCCCACTAGCGAGGAGCTCCTACAATGAGCAGTTCTTC	CASTPLARSSYNEQFF
TRBJ2-1	.	TRBV7-9	.	TGTGCCAGCAGCCCATACTGGAACAATGAGCAGTTCTTC	CASSPYWNNEQFF
TRBJ2-7	once	TRBV5-3	.	TGTGCCAGAAGTCTGGACTCCTACGAGCAGTACTTC	CARSLDSYEQYF
TRBJ2-2	.	TRBV7-9	.	TGTGCCAGCAGCTTAGGGAACACCGGGGAGCTGTTTTTT	CASSLGNTGELFF
TRBJ2-1	.	TRBV4-1	TRBD2	TGCGCCAGCAGCCAGGAGGCCCTGGGCGGGAGTAATGAGCAGTTCTTC	CASSQEALGGSNEQFF
TRBJ2-1	.	TRBV7-2	TRBD2	TGTGCCAGCAGCTGGGCTATTCTAGCGGGAGCTGAGCAGTTCTTC	CASSWAILAGAEQFF
TRBJ1-3	once	TRBV2	TRBD1	TGTGCCAGCAGTGGGGGGGGGTTCAGCTTCGGGACAGCCTCAAGCTCTGGAAACACCATATATTTT	CASSGGGFSFGTASSSGNTIYF
TRBJ2-3	.	TRBV9	.	TGTGCCAGCACCCAGGGGTTAGGGGGGGATACGCAGTATTTT	CASTQGLGGDTQYF